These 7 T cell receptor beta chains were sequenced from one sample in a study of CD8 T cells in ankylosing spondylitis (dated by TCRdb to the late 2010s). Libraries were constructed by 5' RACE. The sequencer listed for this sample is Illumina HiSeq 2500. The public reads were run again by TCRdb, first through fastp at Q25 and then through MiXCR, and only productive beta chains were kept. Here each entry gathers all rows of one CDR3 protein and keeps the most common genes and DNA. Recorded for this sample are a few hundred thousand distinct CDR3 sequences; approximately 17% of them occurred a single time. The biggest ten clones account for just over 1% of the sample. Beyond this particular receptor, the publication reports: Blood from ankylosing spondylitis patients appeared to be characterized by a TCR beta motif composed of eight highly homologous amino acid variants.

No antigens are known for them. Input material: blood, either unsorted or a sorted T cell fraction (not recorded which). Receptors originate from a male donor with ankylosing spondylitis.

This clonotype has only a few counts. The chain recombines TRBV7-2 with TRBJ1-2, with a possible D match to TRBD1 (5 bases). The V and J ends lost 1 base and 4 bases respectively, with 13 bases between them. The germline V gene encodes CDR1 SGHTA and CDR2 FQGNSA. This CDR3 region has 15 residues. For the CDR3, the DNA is TGTGCCAGCAGCTTAGGTTATCGGGGGGGCTATGGCTACACCTTC. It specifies CASSLGYRGGYGYTF.

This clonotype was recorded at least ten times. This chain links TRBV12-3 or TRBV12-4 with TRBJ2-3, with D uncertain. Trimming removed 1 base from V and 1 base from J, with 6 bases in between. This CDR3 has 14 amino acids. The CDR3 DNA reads TGTGCCAGCAGTTTAGTAGGCCGCACAGATACGCAGTATTTT. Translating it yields CASSLVGRTDTQYF.

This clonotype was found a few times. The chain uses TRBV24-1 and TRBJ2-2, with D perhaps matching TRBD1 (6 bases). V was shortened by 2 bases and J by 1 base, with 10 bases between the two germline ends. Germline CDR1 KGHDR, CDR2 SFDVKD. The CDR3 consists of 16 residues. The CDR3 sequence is CATSDSPGVNTGELFF. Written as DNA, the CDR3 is TGTGCCACCAGTGATTCCCCAGGGGTGAACACCGGGGAGCTGTTTTTT.

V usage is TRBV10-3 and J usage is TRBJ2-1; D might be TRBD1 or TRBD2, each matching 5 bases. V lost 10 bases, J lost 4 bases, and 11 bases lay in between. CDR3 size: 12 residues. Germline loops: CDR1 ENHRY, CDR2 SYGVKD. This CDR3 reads CATGTTYNEQFF. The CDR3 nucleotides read TGTGCCACTGGGACCACGTACAATGAGCAGTTCTTC.

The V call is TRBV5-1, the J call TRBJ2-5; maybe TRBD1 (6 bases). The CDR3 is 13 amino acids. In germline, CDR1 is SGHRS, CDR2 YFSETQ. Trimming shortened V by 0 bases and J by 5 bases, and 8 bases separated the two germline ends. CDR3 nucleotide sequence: TGCGCCAGCAGCTTGGGGGACATGGAGACCCAGTACTTC. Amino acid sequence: CASSLGDMETQYF.

CDR3 loop: CSARLDSYEQYF. The CDR3 coding sequence is TGCAGTGCTAGATTGGACAGCTACGAGCAGTACTTC. This chain uses TRBV20-1 with TRBJ2-7, with D perhaps matching TRBD1 (6 bases). From germline, CDR1 is DFQATT and CDR2 SNEGSKA (reference sequence). Trimming stripped 2 bases from V and 3 bases from J, with 8 bases between. The CDR3 loop spans 12 amino acids.

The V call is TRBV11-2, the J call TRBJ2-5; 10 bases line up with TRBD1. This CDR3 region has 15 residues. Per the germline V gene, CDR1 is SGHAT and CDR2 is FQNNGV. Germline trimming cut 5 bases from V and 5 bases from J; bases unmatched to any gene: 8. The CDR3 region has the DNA TGTGCCAGCAGCCGACCGGGACAGGGGTTTGAGACCCAGTACTTC. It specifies CASSRPGQGFETQYF.